Below, 9 T cell receptor beta chains from the same sample are listed, as sequenced in a study of T-cell reconstitution after alpha-beta-depleted transplantation in children. Preparation of the TCRbeta library involved a method that used unique molecular identifiers. Via MiXCR, TCRdb re-called the PCR reads, giving one row per CDR3 protein. The sample holds a few hundred thousand distinct CDR3 sequences; about 9.5% are singletons and the top ten take around 7.6%. Material: PBMCs, obtained before TCRalphabeta/CD19-depleted stem cell transplant. Receptors were obtained from a boy under three years old with acute myeloid leukemia, due to receive a stem cell transplant.

This clonotype has just a few counts. This rearrangement joins TRBV12-3 or TRBV12-4 to TRBJ2-7; D unresolved. The V end lost 8 bases, the J end lost 3 bases, and 8 bases lay between the germline ends. This CDR3 is 11 amino acids long. CDR3 sequence reads: CASGALYEQYF. The DNA of the CDR3 is TGTGCCAGCGGCGCCCTCTACGAGCAGTACTTC.

The V and J genes are TRBV19 and TRBJ2-5, with a tentative D call TRBD2 (5 bases). CDR1 is LNHDA, CDR2 SQIVND, per germline (reference sequence). The CDR3 sequence is 13 residues long. Deletions cut 6 bases from V and 5 bases from J, with 13 bases between. The CDR3 here is CASRFGVQETQYF. CDR3 DNA sequence: TGTGCCAGTAGATTCGGGGTTCAGGAGACCCAGTACTTC.

The gene calls are TRBV7-9 and TRBJ2-7; tentatively, D is TRBD2 (6 bases). The V and J ends lost 5 bases and 3 bases respectively, with 17 bases between them. There are 15 residues in the CDR3. Germline V gene data show CDR1 as SEHNR and CDR2 as FQNEAQ (reference sequence). This CDR3 reads CASSRTIGGFYEQYF. As DNA, the CDR3 is TGTGCCAGCAGCCGGACTATCGGAGGGTTCTACGAGCAGTACTTC.

Ten or more counts support this clonotype. V is TRBV29-1 and J is TRBJ2-7; 7 bases line up with TRBD2. Trimming removed 4 bases from V and 1 base from J; junction bases left unmatched: 4. Germline-derived CDR1 and CDR2 are SQVTM and ANQGSEA. This CDR3 spans 13 amino acids. CDR3 coding DNA: TGCAGCGTTGGGACTAGGGCATCCTACGAGCAGTACTTC. Encoded protein: CSVGTRASYEQYF.

This clonotype has at least ten counts. The V gene is TRBV11-2, the J gene TRBJ1-2; TRBD1 agrees at 9 bases. J lost 4 bases, V lost 5 bases, and 8 bases had no gene match. The CDR3 covers 15 residues. CDR1 is SGHAT, CDR2 FQNNGV, per germline. The CDR3 spells CASSPTGGGIYGYTF. The CDR3 nucleotides read TGTGCCAGCAGCCCTACAGGGGGCGGAATCTATGGCTACACCTTC.

This clonotype was counted ten times or more. The chain employs TRBV5-1 and TRBJ2-7, with D possibly being TRBD1 (6 bases). Germline V gene data show CDR1 as SGHRS and CDR2 as YFSETQ. The CDR3 is 13 amino acids. V was cut by 5 bases and J by 3 bases, with 12 bases left in between. The CDR3 DNA follows: TGCGCCAGCAGTTTCGGGACACTCTACGAGCAGTACTTC. Its translation is CASSFGTLYEQYF. The full variable domain, completed using reference TRBV5-1 and TRBJ2-7, is KAGVTQTPRYLIKTRGQQVTLSCSPISGHRSVSWYQQTPGQGLQFLFEYFSETQRNKGNFPGRFSGRQFSNSRSEMNVSTLELGDSALYLCASSFGTLYEQYFGPGTRLTVT.

This clonotype showed up just a few times. The chain recombines TRBV12-3 or TRBV12-4 with TRBJ2-7, with 7 positions matching TRBD2. With V trimmed by 3 bases and J by 6 bases, 5 bases remained unmatched. CDR3 size: 13 residues. DNA of the CDR3: TGTGCCAGCAGTTTCCATTCTAGCGGCGAGCAGTACTTC. As protein: CASSFHSSGEQYF.

J is TRBJ2-5 and V is TRBV19; no clear D. The CDR3 runs to 14 residues. V dropped 1 base and J dropped 4 bases, with 10 bases sitting between them. Germline V gene data show CDR1 as LNHDA and CDR2 as SQIVND (reference sequence). The CDR3 DNA is TGTGCCAGTAGTATAGCCCAACAGTCAGAGACCCAGTACTTC. It specifies CASSIAQQSETQYF.

Here the CDR3 reads CASSDMPDTGELFF. DNA for the CDR3: TGTGCCAGCAGTGACATGCCGGACACCGGGGAGCTGTTTTTT. The V gene is TRBV6-4, the J gene TRBJ2-2; D gene unclear. Germline CDR1 and CDR2: MRHNA and SNTAGT. The CDR3 runs 14 residues. V lost 2 bases and J lost 3, with 7 bases in between.